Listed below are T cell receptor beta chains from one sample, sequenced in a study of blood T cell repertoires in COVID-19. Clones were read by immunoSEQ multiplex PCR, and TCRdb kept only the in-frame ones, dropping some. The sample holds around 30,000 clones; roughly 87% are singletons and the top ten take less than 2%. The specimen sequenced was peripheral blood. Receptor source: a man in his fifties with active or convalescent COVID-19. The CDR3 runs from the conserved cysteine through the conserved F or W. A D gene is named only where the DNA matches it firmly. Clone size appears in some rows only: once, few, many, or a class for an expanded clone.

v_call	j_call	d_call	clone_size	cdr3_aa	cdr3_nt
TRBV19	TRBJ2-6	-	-	CASTPRGSSGANVLTF	TGTGCCAGTACTCCCAGGGGCAGCTCTGGGGCCAACGTCCTGACTTTC
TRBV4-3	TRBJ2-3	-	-	CASSQGVAGTDTQYF	TGCGCCAGCAGCCAAGGAGTTGCGGGCACAGATACGCAGTATTTT
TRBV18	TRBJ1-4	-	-	CASSPGGATNEKLFF	TGTGCCAGCTCACCAGGGGGGGCAACTAATGAAAAACTGTTTTTT
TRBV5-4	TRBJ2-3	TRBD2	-	CASKLAGGPDTQYF	TGTGCCAGCAAACTAGCGGGAGGGCCCGATACGCAGTATTTT
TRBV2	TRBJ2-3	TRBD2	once	CASRTSGIVDTQYF	TGTGCCAGCAGGACTAGCGGGATAGTAGATACGCAGTATTTT
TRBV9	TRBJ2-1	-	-	CASSAFLEEGDEQFF	TGTGCCAGCAGCGCGTTTCTAGAGGAGGGCGATGAGCAGTTCTTC
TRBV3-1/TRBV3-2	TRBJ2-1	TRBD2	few	CASSQDQGGRAYNEQFF	TGTGCCAGCAGCCAAGATCAGGGCGGGAGGGCCTACAATGAGCAGTTCTTC
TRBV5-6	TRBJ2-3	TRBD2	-	CASSWGTSGRGDTQYF	TGTGCCAGCAGCTGGGGGACTAGCGGGAGGGGAGATACGCAGTATTTT
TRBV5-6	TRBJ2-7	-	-	CASSVVEVSYEQYF	TGTGCCAGCAGCGTGGTAGAGGTCTCCTACGAGCAGTACTTC
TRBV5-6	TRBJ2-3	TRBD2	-	CASSRLAGLFTDTQYF	TGTGCCAGCAGCCGGCTAGCGGGACTTTTCACAGATACGCAGTATTTT
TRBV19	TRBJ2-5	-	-	CASSRTDTYLQETQYF	TGTGCCAGTAGTAGAACCGATACTTACCTACAAGAGACCCAGTACTTC
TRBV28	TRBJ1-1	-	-	CAERGRNTEAFF	TGTGCCGAGCGGGGACGGAACACTGAAGCTTTCTTT